These 18 T cell receptor beta chains originate from one sample sequenced in a study of T cells in Graves' hyperthyroidism and ophthalmopathy (dated 2019 in TCRdb). The method behind the library was multiplex PCR. The sequencer was an Illumina HiSeq 2000. The TCR beta CDR3 regions were amplified from RNA transcripts. For the first round of RT-PCR on the TCR CDR3, the HTBI primer set was used together with the Qiagen OneStep RT-PCR kit. The public reads were run again by TCRdb, first through fastp at Q25 and then through MiXCR, and only productive beta chains were kept. Every entry covers one CDR3 protein and lists the most common genes and DNA from its rows. In all, the sample holds some 550,000 distinct CDR3 sequences, and around 21% of those were seen once. Clones ranked in the top ten supply about a quarter of the sample. Sequences were obtained from blood. The receptor source for this set is a man aged 18 to 29 with Graves' hyperthyroidism.

This clonotype was counted a few times. This rearrangement joins TRBV19 to TRBJ1-2, with a tentative D call TRBD1 (5 bases). CDR1 and CDR2 from the germline V gene are LNHDA and SQIVND (reference sequence). This CDR3 contains 13 residues. Trimming left V 10 bases short and J 4 bases short, with 16 bases between. The CDR3 loop reads CATQGQESYGYTF. DNA of the CDR3: TGTGCCACCCAGGGCCAGGAAAGCTATGGCTACACCTTC.

This clonotype was counted between two and nine times. V gene TRBV4-2 combines with J gene TRBJ1-2; no clear D gene. The length of the CDR3 is 15 residues. V was pared by 0 bases and J by 4 bases, with 12 bases between. Germline assignment: CDR1 LGHNA and CDR2 YNFKEQ. The CDR3 region has the DNA TGTGCCAGCAGCCAAGATGTAACGGCCAGCTATGGCTACACCTTC. Translating it yields CASSQDVTASYGYTF.

This clonotype came up many times. The V and J genes are TRBV12-3 or TRBV12-4 and TRBJ1-1; D is possibly TRBD1 (6 bases). The CDR3 has 12 residues. V was shortened by 7 bases and J by 7 bases, with 13 bases between the two germline ends. The CDR3 loop is CASTPIQGEAFF. The DNA of the CDR3 is TGTGCCAGCACCCCCATACAGGGTGAAGCTTTCTTT.

The rearrangement uses TRBV12-3 or TRBV12-4 and TRBJ2-5; 12 bases map to TRBD2. V was pared by 1 base and J by 1 base, with 4 bases of the junction left unmatched. The CDR3 covers 17 residues. The CDR3 spells CASSLGLAGVTQETQYF. The CDR3 DNA sequence: TGTGCCAGCAGTTTAGGACTAGCGGGGGTAACCCAAGAGACCCAGTACTTC.

This clonotype has a handful of counts. J is TRBJ2-1 and V is TRBV12-5, with 9 bases matching TRBD2. CDR1 LGHNT and CDR2 FRNRAP come from the germline V gene. The CDR3 loop spans 17 amino acids. V gave up 0 bases and J gave up 0 bases; unmatched junction bases: 3. CDR3 nucleotides: TGTGCTAGTGGTTTGGTTTTTAGCGGGAGCTCCTACAATGAGCAGTTCTTC. Residues: CASGLVFSGSSYNEQFF. The full variable domain, with the rest looked up from reference TRBV12-5 and TRBJ2-1, is DARVTQTPRHKVTEMGQEVTMRCQPILGHNTVFWYRQTMMQGLELLAYFRNRAPLDDSGMPKDRFSAEMPDATLATLKIQPSEPRDSAVYFCASGLVFSGSSYNEQFFGPGTRLTVL.

This clonotype was counted ten times or more. The J gene is TRBJ1-1, the V gene TRBV12-3 or TRBV12-4; perhaps TRBD1 as D (5 bases). The V and J ends lost 4 bases and 1 base respectively, with 13 bases between them. This CDR3 is 15 amino acids long. The CDR3 reads CASSSRVSKNTEAFF. The CDR3 region has the DNA TGTGCCAGCAGTTCCAGGGTAAGCAAGAACACTGAAGCTTTCTTT.

This clonotype was picked up many times. This chain uses TRBV28 with TRBJ2-5; 8 bases line up with TRBD1. CDR3 length: 15 amino acids. V lost 6 bases, J lost 3 bases, and 9 bases stayed unmatched. The germline V gene encodes CDR1 MDHEN and CDR2 SYDVKM. The CDR3: CASSTIGQGEETQYF. The CDR3 DNA reads as TGTGCCAGCAGCACTATCGGACAGGGCGAAGAGACCCAGTACTTC.

This clonotype was seen ten or more times. The chain is built from TRBV11-2 and TRBJ1-6; TRBD1 aligns across 9 bases. CDR1 is SGHAT, CDR2 FQNNGV, per germline. Unmatched junction bases numbered 12, after V lost 3 bases and J lost 6 bases. CDR3 length: 18 amino acids. The CDR3 protein is CASSFYGYRGRGNSPLHF. CDR3 in DNA: TGTGCCAGCAGCTTTTATGGGTACAGGGGGCGAGGTAATTCACCCCTCCACTTT.

This clonotype appeared many times. The rearrangement links TRBV29-1 to TRBJ1-2; 9 bases map to TRBD1. Per germline, CDR1 SQVTM and CDR2 ANQGSEA. The CDR3 covers 12 residues. Trimming cost V 6 bases and J 7 bases; bases outside gene matches: 6. CDR3 sequence (DNA): TGCAGCGTACGGGACAGGGAGGGTGGCTACACCTTC. Encoded protein: CSVRDREGGYTF.

This clonotype has only a few counts. The rearrangement links TRBV9 to TRBJ2-1; D is unresolved. There are 14 residues in the CDR3. V dropped 4 bases and J dropped 2 bases, with 10 bases sitting between them. Germline V gene sequence: CDR1 SGDLS, CDR2 YYNGEE. This CDR3 reads CASSSPGPYNEQFF. CDR3 nucleotides: TGTGCCAGCAGCTCCCCCGGCCCCTACAATGAGCAGTTCTTC.

This clonotype was observed many times. V and J are TRBV7-9 and TRBJ1-1, with D uncertain. Germline lookup yields CDR1 SEHNR and CDR2 FQNEAQ (reference sequence). V was trimmed by 5 bases and J by 0 bases, leaving 13 bases between them. The CDR3 loop spans 15 amino acids. The CDR3 is CASSPPGLMNTEAFF. CDR3 nucleotide sequence: TGTGCCAGCAGCCCCCCAGGCCTTATGAACACTGAAGCTTTCTTT.

In its sample, this clonotype was seen many times. This chain links TRBV19 with TRBJ1-1; D ambiguous. Trimming removed 6 bases at V and 0 bases at J, with 20 bases between. The CDR3 covers 17 residues. Germline-derived CDR1 and CDR2 are LNHDA and SQIVND (reference sequence). CDR3 nucleotides: TGTGCCAGTAGCCTGGCTTATTTCAGAGACATGAACACTGAAGCTTTCTTT. It yields the protein CASSLAYFRDMNTEAFF.

This clonotype has ten or more counts. The chain joins TRBV12-3 or TRBV12-4 to TRBJ2-7, with 7 bases lining up with TRBD2. V shed 7 bases and J 2 bases; nucleotides not matched to a gene: 5. CDR3 size: 13 residues. CDR3 nucleotides: TGTGCCAGCACTTCAGCGGGAACCTACGAGCAGTACTTC. It yields the protein CASTSAGTYEQYF.

This clonotype was detected only a few times. This chain connects TRBV2 to TRBJ2-4; D possibly corresponds to TRBD2 (6 bases). Germline V lookup: CDR1 SNHLY, CDR2 FYNNEI. Trimming pared 0 bases from V and 7 bases from J, leaving 10 bases between. The CDR3 has 14 amino acids. This CDR3 is CASSEALGGNIQYF. The CDR3 DNA follows: TGTGCCAGCAGTGAAGCGCTTGGGGGGAACATTCAGTACTTC.

The table lists this clonotype with many counts. The rearrangement uses TRBV6-1 and TRBJ2-6; the D gene is possibly TRBD1 (5 bases). This CDR3 spans 15 amino acids. The germline CDR1 and CDR2 sequences are MNHNS and SASEGT. V was cut by 6 bases and J by 3 bases, with 12 bases left in between. The CDR3 here is CASSKKGVGANVLTF. The CDR3 DNA is TGTGCCAGCAGCAAAAAAGGGGTTGGGGCCAACGTCCTGACTTTC.

This clonotype was detected many times. V is TRBV15 and J is TRBJ2-7; a possible D gene is TRBD1 (5 bases). The V end was cut by 7 bases, the J end by 5 bases, with 18 bases between. Germline CDR1 reads LNHNV; CDR2 reads YYDKDF (reference sequence). The CDR3 consists of 14 residues. The CDR3 reads CATKSSRGSHEQYF. The CDR3 DNA reads TGTGCCACCAAGAGTTCAAGGGGATCCCACGAGCAGTACTTC.

This clonotype was detected many times. The J gene is TRBJ2-7, the V gene TRBV28; TRBD2 might be the D (5 bases). V gave up 5 bases and J gave up 3 bases, with 8 bases separating them. This CDR3 region has 12 residues. Germline V CDR1 and CDR2: MDHEN, SYDVKM. This chain's CDR3 is CASSPGLYEQYF. The CDR3 DNA sequence: TGTGCCAGCAGTCCCGGACTCTACGAGCAGTACTTC.

This clonotype was found many times. This chain connects TRBV28 to TRBJ1-2, with 10 bases fitting TRBD1. In germline, CDR1 is MDHEN, CDR2 SYDVKM. The CDR3 length is 13 residues. Trimming cost V 3 bases and J 8 bases; bases outside gene matches: 3. CDR3 bases: TGTGCCAGCAGTTTCGGACAGGGGGGAGGCTACACCTTC. Translation gives CASSFGQGGGYTF.